These T cell receptor beta chains were read from a single sample in a study of cytomegalovirus exposure and HLA in healthy donors. Assay used: immunoSEQ multiplex PCR; TCRdb lists only in-frame clones, some missing. The sample contains approximately 170,000 clones, 68% of which appear only once. Sequencing was carried out using PBMCs. These receptors were taken from a man in his fifties in good health and CMV-seronegative. Each CDR3 is given with its conserved first and last residue. A D gene is named only where the DNA matches it firmly. Only some rows state a clone size, as once, few, many or a class for expanded clones.

v_gene	d_gene	j_gene	abundance	CDR3nt	CDR3aa
TRBV5-1	TRBD1	TRBJ2-7	few	TGCGCCAGCAGCCCCCCGGGACAGGGGTACGAGCAGTACTTC	CASSPPGQGYEQYF
TRBV28	.	TRBJ1-1	.	TGTGCCAGCAGGACAGGGAACACTGAAGCTTTCTTT	CASRTGNTEAFF
TRBV4-1	.	TRBJ1-2	.	TGCGCCAGCAGCCTACACCTTGGGGGCTACCGGACTGAGGAGGATAACTATGGCTACACCTTC	CASSLHLGGYRTEEDNYGYTF
TRBV19	.	TRBJ1-2	.	TGTGCCAGTATGACCGCCGGGAGGGACCTTCCTAACTATGGCTACACCTTC	CASMTAGRDLPNYGYTF
TRBV6-5	TRBD1	TRBJ2-7	.	TGTGCCAGCAGTTACTGGGACAGCTACGAGCAGTACTTC	CASSYWDSYEQYF
TRBV5-1	.	TRBJ1-1	.	TGCGCCAGCAGCTTGGGAGGGAGGAAGAACACTGAAGCTTTCTTT	CASSLGGRKNTEAFF
TRBV6-1	TRBD1	TRBJ1-4	.	TGTGCCAGCAGATCGGGACAGACAAATGAAAAACTGTTTTTT	CASRSGQTNEKLFF
TRBV11-2	.	TRBJ1-5	.	TGTGCCAGCAGCTTAGATTATCGTCAGCCCCAGCATTTT	CASSLDYRQPQHF
TRBV2	TRBD2	TRBJ2-3	.	TGTGCCAGCAGTGTAAGCGGGGGGATCACAGATACGCAGTATTTT	CASSVSGGITDTQYF
TRBV9	.	TRBJ2-3	.	TGTGCCAGCAGCGCCAAGGGGGTCACAGATACGCAGTATTTT	CASSAKGVTDTQYF
TRBV9	.	TRBJ2-2	.	TGTGCCAGCAGCGTCGAGTTATCGGACACCGGGGAGCTGTTTTTT	CASSVELSDTGELFF
TRBV5-1	TRBD2	TRBJ2-5	few	TGCGCCAGCAGCGAGGGACTAGCGGGGACGGAGACCCAGTACTTC	CASSEGLAGTETQYF
TRBV28	.	TRBJ1-3	few	TGTGCCAGCAGTTTCCCAAGGGGGACCTCTGGAAACACCATATATTTT	CASSFPRGTSGNTIYF
TRBV4-2	TRBD1	TRBJ2-7	once	TGTGCCAGCAGCCAAGAGACCCGCCTTCGGGACAGCTACTACGAGCAGTACTTC	CASSQETRLRDSYYEQYF
TRBV9	TRBD1	TRBJ2-3	.	TGTGCCAGCAGCCCCGACAGGGGGACGCAGTATTTT	CASSPDRGTQYF
TRBV5-1	TRBD1	TRBJ2-5	once	TGCGCCAGCAGCTCAGGGGGCGTGGGAGAGACCCAGTACTTC	CASSSGGVGETQYF
TRBV2	TRBD1	TRBJ1-1	.	TGTGCCAGCAGTCCGACAGGGGGACCTGAAGCTTTCTTT	CASSPTGGPEAFF
TRBV12-5	TRBD1	TRBJ1-5	.	TGTCCAAGGCGGACAGGGATCGGTTTGGGCAATCAGCCCCAGCATTTT	CPRRTGIGLGNQPQHF
TRBV15	TRBD1	TRBJ1-1	.	TGTGCCACCAGCAGAGGGGGGACAGGGGGCACTGAAGCTTTCTTT	CATSRGGTGGTEAFF
TRBV11-3	TRBD1	TRBJ2-7	.	TGTGCCAGCAGCGAGGGACAGGGTGGGACTTGTTCATTCTACGAGCAGTACTTC	CASSEGQGGTCSFYEQYF
TRBV6-5	.	TRBJ2-7	.	TGTGCCAGCAGTTACTCGATCGGACAGATCTACGAGCAGTACTTC	CASSYSIGQIYEQYF
TRBV7-9	.	TRBJ1-2	.	TGTGCCAGCAGCTCCTGGGACATCAGTCCCACTAACTATGGCTACACCTTC	CASSSWDISPTNYGYTF
TRBV10-3	.	TRBJ1-5	.	TGTGCCATCAGTGAGGCGACACATAGCAATCAGCCCCAGCATTTT	CAISEATHSNQPQHF
TRBV4-3	.	TRBJ2-7	.	TGCGCCAGCAGCCAAGGGGAGAGGGGGACGCTCTCCTACGAGCAGTACTTC	CASSQGERGTLSYEQYF
TRBV29-1	TRBD1	TRBJ2-1	.	TGCAGCGGAGGACAGGTGCAGGTGCAGTTCTTC	CSGGQVQVQFF
TRBV7-8	TRBD1	TRBJ1-5	few	TGTGCCAGCAGCTTAGAGGGGCGGACAGGGGATATGAATTTT	CASSLEGRTGDMNF
TRBV29-1	TRBD1	TRBJ1-5	few	TGCAGCGTTGTAGAAACAGGGGGAGTGGGTCAGCCCCAGCATTTT	CSVVETGGVGQPQHF
TRBV9	TRBD1	TRBJ1-4	few	TGTGCCAGCAGCGGACGGACAGGGAAGGGAGTGAGTAATGAAAAACTGTTTTTT	CASSGRTGKGVSNEKLFF
TRBV18	TRBD1	TRBJ2-2	few	TGTGCCAGCTCACAGCAACCGGGACAGGCCTCCGGGGAGCTGTTTTTT	CASSQQPGQASGELFF
TRBV5-1	TRBD1	TRBJ1-2	.	TGCGCCAGCAGACCGTTACAGGGGCCCTATGGCTACACCTTC	CASRPLQGPYGYTF